This T cell receptor (beta chain) was recorded in a study of T cells after yellow fever vaccination. This clonotype was observed many times. What it recognizes is unknown. Study-level results: Overall, a small share of clonotypes was seen in both CD4 and CD8 compartments.

Germline-derived CDR1 and CDR2 are DFQATT and SNEGSKA (reference sequence). Trimming cost V 5 bases and J 3 bases, with 7 bases left between them. CDR3 length: 12 residues. Production of TCR cDNA was by 5'RACE template switching, which also added a universal primer site and UMIs. TCRdb passed the 5' RACE reads through MiXCR, listing each CDR3 protein once. Of 250,000 to 300,000 distinct CDR3 sequences in the sample, approximately 12% were seen once. The rearrangement links TRBV20-1 to TRBJ2-2; D is unresolved. The specimen was CD4+ T cells sorted from PBMCs, collected 45 days after the yellow fever booster vaccination. The TCR comes from a man aged 25-40 years who received the YFV17D yellow fever vaccine. CDR3 loop: CSADRYTGELFF. CDR3 DNA sequence: TGCAGTGCTGACCGTTACACCGGGGAGCTGTTTTTT.